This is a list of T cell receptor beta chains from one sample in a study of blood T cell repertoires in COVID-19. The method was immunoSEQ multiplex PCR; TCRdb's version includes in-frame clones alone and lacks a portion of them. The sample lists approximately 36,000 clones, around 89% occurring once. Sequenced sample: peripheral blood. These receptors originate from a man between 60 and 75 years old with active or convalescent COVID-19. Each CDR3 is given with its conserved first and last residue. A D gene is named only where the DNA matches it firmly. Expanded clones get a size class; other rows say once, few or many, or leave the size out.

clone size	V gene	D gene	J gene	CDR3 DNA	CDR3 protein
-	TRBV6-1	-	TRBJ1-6	TGTGCCAGCAGTGAAAGGCAGCGGAATAATTCACCCCTCCACTTT	CASSERQRNNSPLHF
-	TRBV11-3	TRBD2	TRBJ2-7	TGTGCCAGCAGCTTAACTAGCGGGACCTCCTACGAGCAGTACTTC	CASSLTSGTSYEQYF
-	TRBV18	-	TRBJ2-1	TGTGCCAGCTCACCACTACTCGGGGTCGGGCAGTTCTTC	CASSPLLGVGQFF
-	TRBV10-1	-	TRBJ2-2	TGCGCCAGCAGCACTTTCTTTGGTAGTATGTCTTCCGGGGAGCTGTTTTTT	CASSTFFGSMSSGELFF
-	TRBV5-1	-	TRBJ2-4	TGCGCCAGCAGTGAGGGTGGGGCCAAAAACATTCAGTACTTC	CASSEGGAKNIQYF
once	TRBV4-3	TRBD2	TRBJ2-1	TGCGCCAGCAGCCAAGAGCCAGCGGGAGCGTTCAATGAGCAGTTCTTC	CASSQEPAGAFNEQFF
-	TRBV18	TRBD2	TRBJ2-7	TGTGCCAGCTCACCAGGGGGGGGAACCTACGAGCAGTACTTC	CASSPGGGTYEQYF
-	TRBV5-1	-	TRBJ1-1	TGCGCCAGCAGCCTGACCCCGACAGGCATCCTTGAAGCTTTCTTT	CASSLTPTGILEAFF
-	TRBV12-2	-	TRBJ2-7	TGTGCAAGTCGCTTAGCGCGGCCGGAGACCTACGAGCAGTACTTC	CASRLARPETYEQYF
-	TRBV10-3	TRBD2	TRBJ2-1	TGTGCCATCAGTCAACCGGGACTAGCGGAGTCAAATGAGCAGTTCTTC	CAISQPGLAESNEQFF
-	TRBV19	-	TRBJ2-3	TGTGCCAGTAGTACTATACGGGGAGATACGCAGTATTTT	CASSTIRGDTQYF
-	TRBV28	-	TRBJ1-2	TGTGCCAGCAGTCCCCGTCAGACAGGCTCCTATGGCTACACCTTC	CASSPRQTGSYGYTF
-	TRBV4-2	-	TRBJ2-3	TGTGCCAGCAGCCTGAGTAAAACTGCGGGAACCACAGATACGCAGTATTTT	CASSLSKTAGTTDTQYF
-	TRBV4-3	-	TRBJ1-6	TGCGCCAGCAGCCAAGATCTAACTTATTCACCCCTCCACTTT	CASSQDLTYSPLHF
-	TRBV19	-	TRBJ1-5	TGTGCCAGTATGACACCGGTAAGGGGGCCCCAGCATTTT	CASMTPVRGPQHF
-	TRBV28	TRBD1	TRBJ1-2	TGTGCCAGCAGACCAAACGGTAGGGGGCTAGGCTATGGCTACACCTTC	CASRPNGRGLGYGYTF
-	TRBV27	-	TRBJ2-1	TGTGCCAGCAGGAATCGTAGAAATGAGCAGTTCTTC	CASRNRRNEQFF
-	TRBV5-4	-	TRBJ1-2	TGTGCCAGCAGCCCATCACCTAGCTATGGCTACACCTTC	CASSPSPSYGYTF
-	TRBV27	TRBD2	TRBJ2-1	TGTGCCAGCAGACCCGGAATCCGAGCGGGAGGACCCCATGAGCAGTTCTTC	CASRPGIRAGGPHEQFF
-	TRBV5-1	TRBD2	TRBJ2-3	TGCGCCAGCAGCTTGTTCAGCGGGAGGAACACAGATACGCAGTATTTT	CASSLFSGRNTDTQYF
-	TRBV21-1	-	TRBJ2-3	TGTGCCAGGGACCGGGACTCTATCACAGATACGCAGTATTTT	CARDRDSITDTQYF
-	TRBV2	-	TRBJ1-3	TGTGCCAGCAGTGCTTCTAGGGGTGGAAACACCATATATTTT	CASSASRGGNTIYF
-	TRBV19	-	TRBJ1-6	TGTGCCAGTAGTATTCATGCGGGAGTCCAGGATTCACCCCTCCACTTT	CASSIHAGVQDSPLHF
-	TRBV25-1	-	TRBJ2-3	TGTGCCAGCATAGACAGGTCTCCCTCAGATACGCAGTATTTT	CASIDRSPSDTQYF
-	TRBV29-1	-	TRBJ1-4	TGCAGCGCCAGACAGGAAGGAGGCGAAAAACTGTTTTTT	CSARQEGGEKLFF
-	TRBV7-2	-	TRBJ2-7	TGTGCCAGCAGCTCGAACCCAGGTACCACCTACGAGCAGTACTTC	CASSSNPGTTYEQYF
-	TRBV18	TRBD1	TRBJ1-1	TGTGCCAGCTCAACTAACAGGGGGCAAACTGAAGCTTTCTTT	CASSTNRGQTEAFF
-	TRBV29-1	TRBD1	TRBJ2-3	TGCAGCGTTCAGGGGGCCGGGACAGTGACCTGGGGGGCTACATATACGCAGTATTTT	CSVQGAGTVTWGATYTQYF
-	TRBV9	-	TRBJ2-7	TGTGCCAGCAGCGTAGCTCTCGGGGAGGCCTACGAGCAGTACTTC	CASSVALGEAYEQYF